Listed below are T cell receptor beta chains from one sample, sequenced in a study of OX40 agonist ivuxolimab in advanced cancers. Produced via immunoSEQ multiplex PCR; TCRdb's table is partial and in-frame only. The sample holds fewer than 95,000 clones; about 90% are singletons and the top ten take about 7.7%. Source: CD4+ or CD8+ T cells sorted from blood, taken in a trial of the OX40 agonist ivuxolimab. The receptors shown here come from an adult with an advanced solid tumor such as melanoma, head and neck, liver or kidney cancer. CDR3s include the opening cysteine and the closing phenylalanine or tryptophan. D genes are given only for firm matches. The size entry is marked missing in some rows and otherwise reads once, few, many or a size class.

D gene: .
clone size: once
V gene: TRBV19
J gene: TRBJ2-4
CDR3 DNA: TGTGCCAGTAGTGACCCCGGGGGACTAGCCAAAAACATTCAGTACTTC
CDR3 protein: CASSDPGGLAKNIQYF

D gene: .
clone size: .
V gene: TRBV7-9
J gene: TRBJ1-1
CDR3 DNA: TGTGCCAGCAGCTGGGCTGCGAACACTGAAGCTTTCTTT
CDR3 protein: CASSWAANTEAFF

D gene: .
clone size: .
V gene: TRBV29-1
J gene: TRBJ2-5
CDR3 DNA: TGCAGCGCCGGCAGGGTCAGTGTAGGAGAGACCCAGTACTTC
CDR3 protein: CSAGRVSVGETQYF

D gene: TRBD1
clone size: .
V gene: TRBV11-2
J gene: TRBJ2-7
CDR3 DNA: TGTGCCAGCAGCTTGCTGGGACAGGGTAAAGTGGGCTCCTCATACGAGCAGTACTTC
CDR3 protein: CASSLLGQGKVGSSYEQYF

D gene: .
clone size: .
V gene: TRBV21-1
J gene: TRBJ1-3
CDR3 DNA: TGTGCCAGCAGCAAAGAGACAATAGGGGGGAAAGAATCTGGAAACACCATATATTTT
CDR3 protein: CASSKETIGGKESGNTIYF

D gene: .
clone size: .
V gene: TRBV28
J gene: TRBJ2-7
CDR3 DNA: TGTGCCAGCAGTTCTCTTCAGGGGCGAGGCGAGCAGTACTTC
CDR3 protein: CASSSLQGRGEQYF

D gene: .
clone size: once
V gene: TRBV9
J gene: TRBJ2-2
CDR3 DNA: TGTGCCAGCAGCGGTTCCGGGACATCGAACACCGGGGAGCTGTTTTTT
CDR3 protein: CASSGSGTSNTGELFF

D gene: TRBD2
clone size: .
V gene: TRBV28
J gene: TRBJ2-1
CDR3 DNA: TGTGCCAGCATCTCCCTACGGGCTAGCGGATCCTACAATGAGCAGTTCTTC
CDR3 protein: CASISLRASGSYNEQFF

D gene: TRBD1
clone size: .
V gene: TRBV11-3
J gene: TRBJ2-7
CDR3 DNA: TGTGCCAGCAGCCGCGGACAGGGCTCCTACGAGCAGTACTTC
CDR3 protein: CASSRGQGSYEQYF

D gene: .
clone size: .
V gene: TRBV7-9
J gene: TRBJ2-1
CDR3 DNA: TGTGCCAGCAGCTTAGCGATATACACCCTTAAAGCCAATGAGCAGTTCTTC
CDR3 protein: CASSLAIYTLKANEQFF

D gene: .
clone size: .
V gene: TRBV14
J gene: TRBJ2-7
CDR3 DNA: TGTGCCAGCAGCCAAGATCTCAGCACCTTCGGATCCGAGCAGTACTTC
CDR3 protein: CASSQDLSTFGSEQYF

D gene: TRBD1
clone size: .
V gene: TRBV15
J gene: TRBJ2-1
CDR3 DNA: TGTGCCACCAGCAGAGCAACCGGGACAGCCTACAATGAGCAGTTCTTC
CDR3 protein: CATSRATGTAYNEQFF

D gene: .
clone size: .
V gene: TRBV19
J gene: TRBJ2-1
CDR3 DNA: TGTGCCAGTAGTATAGTTGCGGGAAATAGCAATGAGCAGTTCTTC
CDR3 protein: CASSIVAGNSNEQFF

D gene: .
clone size: .
V gene: TRBV6-4
J gene: TRBJ1-4
CDR3 DNA: TGTGCCAGCAGTATATACGACAGGCCGGGGGACGAGGGGTATGAAAAACTGTTTTTT
CDR3 protein: CASSIYDRPGDEGYEKLFF

D gene: .
clone size: .
V gene: TRBV7-9
J gene: TRBJ1-3
CDR3 DNA: TGTGCCAGCAGCTTAGTGGCAGTCTACTCTGGAAACACCATATATTTT
CDR3 protein: CASSLVAVYSGNTIYF

D gene: .
clone size: .
V gene: TRBV6-6
J gene: TRBJ1-5
CDR3 DNA: TGTGCCAGCAGTTACTCGGGACACCCGAATCAGCCCCAGCATTTT
CDR3 protein: CASSYSGHPNQPQHF

D gene: .
clone size: .
V gene: TRBV9
J gene: TRBJ2-1
CDR3 DNA: TGTGCCAGCAGCCGAGGCAATGAGCAGTTCTTC
CDR3 protein: CASSRGNEQFF

D gene: TRBD1
clone size: .
V gene: TRBV6-4
J gene: TRBJ1-5
CDR3 DNA: TGTGCCAGCAGTGACGGGACAGGGGGCAATCAGCCCCAGCATTTT
CDR3 protein: CASSDGTGGNQPQHF

D gene: TRBD2
clone size: once
V gene: TRBV27
J gene: TRBJ2-5
CDR3 DNA: TGTGCCAGCAGTCCAGCTAGGGGGACTAGCGGGAGTAGTGAGACCCAGTACTTC
CDR3 protein: CASSPARGTSGSSETQYF

D gene: TRBD2
clone size: few
V gene: TRBV2
J gene: TRBJ2-7
CDR3 DNA: TGTGCCAGCAGCCTCCAGCGGGAGGGCCGGGAGCAGTACTTC
CDR3 protein: CASSLQREGREQYF

D gene: .
clone size: .
V gene: TRBV19
J gene: TRBJ2-2
CDR3 DNA: TGTGCCAGTACCCCTGGGCAAACCACCGGGGAGCTGTTTTTT
CDR3 protein: CASTPGQTTGELFF

D gene: .
clone size: .
V gene: TRBV5-1
J gene: TRBJ2-7
CDR3 DNA: TGCGCCAGCAGCGCGGAGGGTCGTGACAACGAGCAGTACTTC
CDR3 protein: CASSAEGRDNEQYF

D gene: .
clone size: .
V gene: TRBV27
J gene: TRBJ1-5
CDR3 DNA: TGTGCCAGCAGTTTAAATCACGTCTCGCTCGGCAATCAGCCCCAGCATTTT
CDR3 protein: CASSLNHVSLGNQPQHF

D gene: .
clone size: .
V gene: TRBV7-9
J gene: TRBJ2-7
CDR3 DNA: TGTGCCAGCAGCTTCGGGGAGGGACAGGTCTACGAGCAGTACTTC
CDR3 protein: CASSFGEGQVYEQYF

D gene: .
clone size: few
V gene: TRBV4-2
J gene: TRBJ1-5
CDR3 DNA: TGTGCCAGCAGCCAAGCAACTTTCCGCAATCAGCCCCAGCATTTT
CDR3 protein: CASSQATFRNQPQHF

D gene: .
clone size: .
V gene: TRBV11-1
J gene: TRBJ2-6
CDR3 DNA: TGTGCCAGCAGCGGGGTTCGTTCTGGGGCCAACGTCCTGACTTTC
CDR3 protein: CASSGVRSGANVLTF

D gene: .
clone size: .
V gene: TRBV25-1
J gene: TRBJ2-1
CDR3 DNA: TGTGCCAGCAGCACCGCGGGACTTCGAAACAATGAGCAGTTCTTC
CDR3 protein: CASSTAGLRNNEQFF

D gene: TRBD1
clone size: .
V gene: TRBV5-8
J gene: TRBJ2-5
CDR3 DNA: TGTGCCAGTCATAACGGGACAGGAAAAAGGGAGACCCAGTACTTC
CDR3 protein: CASHNGTGKRETQYF

D gene: .
clone size: .
V gene: TRBV4-1
J gene: TRBJ2-1
CDR3 DNA: TGCGCCAGCAGCCCCCGACACAGGGTCGGTTACAATGAGCAGTTCTTC
CDR3 protein: CASSPRHRVGYNEQFF

D gene: .
clone size: .
V gene: TRBV5-1
J gene: TRBJ1-5
CDR3 DNA: TGCGCCAGCAGCTTGGCACCCGGGGGCAACAATCAGCCCCAGCATTTT
CDR3 protein: CASSLAPGGNNQPQHF

D gene: TRBD1
clone size: .
V gene: TRBV9
J gene: TRBJ2-2
CDR3 DNA: TGTGCCAGCAGCCCTAGGACAGGGGATACCGGGGAGCTGTTTTTT
CDR3 protein: CASSPRTGDTGELFF

D gene: .
clone size: .
V gene: TRBV7-9
J gene: TRBJ2-2
CDR3 DNA: TGTGCCAGCAGCTTAATCGGTGGGGGCACCGGGGAGCTGTTTTTT
CDR3 protein: CASSLIGGGTGELFF

D gene: .
clone size: .
V gene: TRBV7-6
J gene: TRBJ2-7
CDR3 DNA: TGTGCCAGCAGCCCCGGAGCAGGGACCTACGAGCAGTACTTC
CDR3 protein: CASSPGAGTYEQYF

D gene: TRBD2
clone size: .
V gene: TRBV5-4
J gene: TRBJ2-7
CDR3 DNA: TGTGCCAGCAGCTTGGCCTTTCGGGGGGTCTCCTACGAGCAGTACTTC
CDR3 protein: CASSLAFRGVSYEQYF

D gene: .
clone size: .
V gene: TRBV6-1
J gene: TRBJ2-5
CDR3 DNA: TGTGCCAGCAGCACCTCAGTAGGATGGGAGACCCAGTACTTC
CDR3 protein: CASSTSVGWETQYF

D gene: .
clone size: few
V gene: TRBV27
J gene: TRBJ1-5
CDR3 DNA: TGTGCCAGCAGTTCCACAGATCAGCCCCAGCATTTT
CDR3 protein: CASSSTDQPQHF

D gene: .
clone size: .
V gene: TRBV6-5
J gene: TRBJ2-3
CDR3 DNA: TGTGCCAGCAGTCAGGGTTACACAGATACGCAGTATTTT
CDR3 protein: CASSQGYTDTQYF

D gene: TRBD2
clone size: once
V gene: TRBV6-5
J gene: TRBJ2-1
CDR3 DNA: TGTGCCAGCAGTTACTCAGCGGGATCGGACAATGAGCAGTTCTTC
CDR3 protein: CASSYSAGSDNEQFF

D gene: .
clone size: .
V gene: TRBV7-2
J gene: TRBJ2-1
CDR3 DNA: TGTGCCAGCAGCTTAGATATCGGCACCTACAATGAGCAGTTCTTC
CDR3 protein: CASSLDIGTYNEQFF

D gene: TRBD2
clone size: .
V gene: TRBV6-4
J gene: TRBJ2-1
CDR3 DNA: TGTGCCGCGGCCCGGCTAGCGGGAGGGGACAATGAGCAGTTCTTC
CDR3 protein: CAAARLAGGDNEQFF